Listed here are 22 T cell receptor beta chains from one sample, sequenced in a study of CD8+ T cells in alopecia areata. The treatment is: oral pan-JAK inhibitor, 5-10 mg twice daily. Sequencing used cDNA as its template, made by extracting RNA and reverse transcribing it. This table comes from immunoSEQ multiplex PCR, and its TCRdb copy is limited to in-frame clones, with some not included. Of about 180,000 clones listed, approximately 49% were seen once; the top ten hold over 9%. The source material was CD8+ T cells sorted from blood, sampled between weeks 51 and 54, from a patient treated with tofacitinib. The receptors stem from a human donor with alopecia areata.

V usage is TRBV7-6 and J usage is TRBJ2-7; D unclear. With 2 bases removed from V and 2 bases from J, the gap between germline ends came to 7 bases. Germline values: CDR1 SGHVS, CDR2 FNYEAQ. The CDR3 sequence is 13 residues long. For the CDR3, the DNA is TGTGCCAGCAGCTTACGGCGTACCTACGAGCAGTACTTC. Translating it yields CASSLRRTYEQYF.

J is TRBJ2-7 and V is TRBV30; a possible D gene is TRBD1 (6 bases). V shed 1 base and J shed 6 bases, with 10 bases lying between them. This CDR3 has 12 residues. From germline, CDR1 is GTSNPN and CDR2 SVGIG (reference sequence). The CDR3 DNA sequence: TGTGCCTGGAGTGGGGACACTTTCGAGCAGTACTTC. This translates into CAWSGDTFEQYF. The whole variable domain, filled in from reference TRBV30 and TRBJ2-7, reads SQTIHQWPATLVQPVGSPLSLECTVEGTSNPNLYWYRQAAGRGLQLLFYSVGIGQISSEVPQNLSASRPQDRQFILSSKKLLLSDSGFYLCAWSGDTFEQYFGPGTRLTVT.

This clone was seen more than once but under ten times. J is TRBJ2-5 and V is TRBV7-9; TRBD2 aligns across 8 bases. Trimming at V came to 5 bases and at J to 3 bases, leaving 5 bases not matched to a gene. This CDR3 contains 14 residues. CDR1 is SEHNR and CDR2 is FQNEAQ in the germline V gene (reference sequence). The DNA for the CDR3 is TGTGCCAGCAGCCTACAAGCGGGGGAAGAGACCCAGTACTTC. Translation gives CASSLQAGEETQYF.

J is TRBJ1-1 and V is TRBV13, with a tentative D call TRBD1 (5 bases). V lost 5 bases and J 0 bases, leaving 13 bases between the germline ends. The CDR3 is made up of 15 amino acids. Germline CDR1 and CDR2: PRHDT and FYEKMQ (reference sequence). CDR3 protein: CASSTGRGMNTEAFF. The CDR3 DNA follows: TGTGCCAGCAGCACTGGTCGGGGGATGAACACTGAAGCTTTCTTT.

This clone came up once. This chain connects TRBV13 to TRBJ1-5, with 7 bases lining up with TRBD1. This CDR3 region has 14 residues. V lost 2 bases, J lost 4 bases, and 2 bases stayed unmatched. CDR1 and CDR2 from the germline V gene are PRHDT and FYEKMQ (reference sequence). CDR3 amino acids: CASSLRTGNQPQHF. The CDR3 DNA follows: TGTGCCAGCAGCTTAAGGACAGGTAATCAGCCCCAGCATTTT. The whole variable domain, filled in from reference TRBV13 and TRBJ1-5, reads AAGVIQSPRHLIKEKRETATLKCYPIPRHDTVYWYQQGPGQDPQFLISFYEKMQSDKGSIPDRFSAQQFSDYHSELNMSSLELGDSALYFCASSLRTGNQPQHFGDGTRLSIL.

This chain joins TRBV30 and TRBJ1-1; no clear D. V was trimmed by 2 bases and J by 6 bases, leaving 10 bases between them. Germline values: CDR1 GTSNPN, CDR2 SVGIG (reference sequence). The CDR3 covers 12 residues. CDR3 amino acids: CAWSLVGSEAFF. DNA of the CDR3: TGTGCCTGGAGTTTGGTCGGGTCTGAAGCTTTCTTT.

The rearrangement uses TRBV4-3 and TRBJ2-7; D remains ambiguous. The CDR3 totals 13 residues. V was shortened by 0 bases and J by 3 bases, with 6 bases between the two germline ends. Germline CDR1 reads LGHNA; CDR2 reads YSLEER. CDR3 amino acids: CASSQESGYEQYF. The CDR3, as DNA: TGCGCCAGCAGCCAAGAGTCCGGCTACGAGCAGTACTTC.

J is TRBJ2-5 and V is TRBV7-9; D is unresolved. Germline CDR1 reads SEHNR; CDR2 reads FQNEAQ (reference sequence). The CDR3 covers 13 residues. The V end lost 0 bases, the J end lost 1 base, and 3 bases lay between the germline ends. The CDR3 sequence: CASSLARQETQYF. The CDR3 nucleotides are TGTGCCAGCAGCTTAGCCCGCCAAGAGACCCAGTACTTC.

This clone has just a few counts. The chain uses TRBV10-3 and TRBJ2-2; unclear D gene. The germline gives CDR1 ENHRY, CDR2 SYGVKD. The V end lost 2 bases, the J end lost 5 bases, and 3 bases lay between the germline ends. The CDR3 runs to 12 residues. The CDR3 nucleotides are TGTGCCATCAGTGAGGATACCGGGGAGCTGTTTTTT. This translates into CAISEDTGELFF.

The chain uses TRBV13 and TRBJ2-6, with 10 bases that match TRBD1. Per germline, CDR1 PRHDT and CDR2 FYEKMQ (reference sequence). This CDR3 comprises 17 residues. Losses at the gene ends were 6 bases for V and 2 bases for J; bases not matched to a gene: 7. CDR3 sequence (DNA): TGTGCCAGCAGACTAGGACAGGGGGTAACTGGGGCCAACGTCCTGACTTTC. It translates to CASRLGQGVTGANVLTF.

The gene calls are TRBV4-1 and TRBJ2-2; perhaps TRBD2 as D (7 bases). This CDR3 contains 18 residues. Per the germline V gene, CDR1 is MGHRA and CDR2 is YSYEKL. Trimming removed 3 bases from V and 2 bases from J, with 19 bases in between. This chain's CDR3 is CASSQQTGGRANTGELFF. CDR3 sequence (DNA): TGCGCCAGCAGCCAGCAAACCGGGGGGCGGGCAAACACCGGGGAGCTGTTTTTT.

The chain is built from TRBV7-9 and TRBJ2-1; no clear D gene. Deletions cut 5 bases from V and 9 bases from J, with 17 bases between. The CDR3 totals 14 residues. Germline V CDR1 and CDR2: SEHNR, FQNEAQ (reference sequence). CDR3 residues: CASSHAMGYAEQFF. CDR3 nucleotides: TGTGCCAGCAGCCACGCGATGGGGTATGCTGAGCAGTTCTTC.

The chain carries TRBV5-1 and TRBJ2-1; 9 bases align to TRBD1. CDR1 is SGHRS, CDR2 YFSETQ, per germline. Germline trimming cut 3 bases from V and 4 bases from J; bases unmatched to any gene: 5. The CDR3 totals 15 residues. CDR3 coding DNA: TGCGCCAGCAGCTGGAAGACAGGGGGATACAATGAGCAGTTCTTC. Translation gives CASSWKTGGYNEQFF.

The rearrangement links TRBV5-6 to TRBJ2-1; D may be TRBD1 (6 bases). V shed 3 bases and J shed 7 bases, with 20 bases lying between them. The CDR3 is 16 residues long. Germline V gene data show CDR1 as SGHDT and CDR2 as YYEEEE. The CDR3 DNA follows: TGTGCCAGCAGCTCCCTAACAGGGATCCTTGAGAATGAGCAGTTCTTC. Translating it yields CASSSLTGILENEQFF. The full variable domain, rest sourced from reference TRBV5-6 and TRBJ2-1, is DAGVTQSPTHLIKTRGQQVTLRCSPKSGHDTVSWYQQALGQGPQFIFQYYEEEERQRGNFPDRFSGHQFPNYSSELNVNALLLGDSALYLCASSSLTGILENEQFFGPGTRLTVL.

This rearrangement joins TRBV7-9 to TRBJ2-5, with D possibly TRBD2 on 5 matching bases. The J call is in doubt because the DNA end fits TRBJ2-7 better. The CDR3 is 15 residues long. Germline loops: CDR1 SEHNR, CDR2 FQNEAQ (reference sequence). The DNA of the CDR3 is TGTGCCAGCAGTTCTCCGGTAGCTAGCAGGTACGAGCAGTACTTC. Translating it yields CASSSPVASRYEQYF.

The V gene is TRBV29-1, the J gene TRBJ1-1; the D is unclear. V lost 7 bases, J lost 4 bases, and 19 bases lay in between. Germline CDR1 and CDR2: SQVTM and ANQGSEA. This CDR3 spans 14 amino acids. The CDR3 sequence is CSARERAGVTEAFF. CDR3 sequence (DNA): TGCAGCGCGCGTGAGCGGGCTGGTGTCACTGAAGCTTTCTTT.

There are a few counts of this clone. In the same sample, other DNA sequences code for this CDR3. The V gene is TRBV7-3, the J gene TRBJ1-1; D unclear. Germline assignment: CDR1 SGHTA and CDR2 FQGTGA. V lost 2 bases, J lost 1 base, and 5 bases lay in between. The CDR3 length is 13 residues. The CDR3 protein is CASSLQENTEAFF. The CDR3 nucleotides read TGTGCCAGCAGCTTACAGGAGAACACTGAAGCTTTCTTT.

This clone has a handful of counts. V gene TRBV4-2 combines with J gene TRBJ2-7; D may be TRBD2 (5 bases). Trimming removed 0 bases from V and 0 bases from J, with 15 bases in between. This CDR3 has 17 residues. Germline loops: CDR1 LGHNA, CDR2 YNFKEQ. CDR3 residues: CASSQEVGEKPSYEQYF. The CDR3 DNA follows: TGTGCCAGCAGCCAAGAAGTTGGGGAGAAGCCCTCCTACGAGCAGTACTTC.

This clone was seen a handful of times. The J gene is TRBJ2-7, the V gene TRBV12-5; D call uncertain. The CDR3 runs 14 residues. Trimming pared 1 base from V and 0 bases from J, leaving 7 bases between. Germline V gene data show CDR1 as LGHNT and CDR2 as FRNRAP. CDR3 DNA sequence: TGTGCTAGTGGTTTGGGCTCGAGCTCCTACGAGCAGTACTTC. This codes for CASGLGSSSYEQYF.

V and J are TRBV13 and TRBJ2-3; TRBD2 might be the D (6 bases). From germline, CDR1 is PRHDT and CDR2 FYEKMQ (reference sequence). Trimming removed 2 bases from V and 1 base from J, with 13 bases in between. The CDR3 totals 16 residues. The CDR3 region has the DNA TGTGCCAGCAGCTTATGGGCCAGGGAGGGCACAGATACGCAGTATTTT. Translation: CASSLWAREGTDTQYF. Supplemented by reference TRBV13 and TRBJ2-3, the full variable domain reads AAGVIQSPRHLIKEKRETATLKCYPIPRHDTVYWYQQGPGQDPQFLISFYEKMQSDKGSIPDRFSAQQFSDYHSELNMSSLELGDSALYFCASSLWAREGTDTQYFGPGTRLTVL.

This clone is medium-sized (0.01 to 0.1%) in the sample. J is TRBJ2-5 and V is TRBV4-1, with D possibly being TRBD1 or TRBD2 (5 bases each). This CDR3 spans 14 amino acids. Trimming cost V 1 base and J 5 bases, with 11 bases left between them. Germline lookup yields CDR1 MGHRA and CDR2 YSYEKL. The CDR3 region has the DNA TGCGCCAGCAGCCAAGTGGGGGAAGCCGAGACCCAGTACTTC. Amino acids: CASSQVGEAETQYF.

V usage is TRBV30 and J usage is TRBJ2-7, with D maybe TRBD2 (6 bases). The germline CDR1 and CDR2 sequences are GTSNPN and SVGIG (reference sequence). The CDR3 extends over 14 amino acids. Trimming shortened V by 3 bases and J by 2 bases, and 14 bases separated the two germline ends. The DNA for the CDR3 is TGTGCCTGGAGCACGGGGAGGTCCACCTACGAGCAGTACTTC. Translating gives CAWSTGRSTYEQYF. The full variable domain, its missing parts supplied by reference TRBV30 and TRBJ2-7, is SQTIHQWPATLVQPVGSPLSLECTVEGTSNPNLYWYRQAAGRGLQLLFYSVGIGQISSEVPQNLSASRPQDRQFILSSKKLLLSDSGFYLCAWSTGRSTYEQYFGPGTRLTVT.